Here is one T cell receptor beta chain with its context. The CDR3 totals 16 residues. The germline V gene encodes CDR1 SGHNT and CDR2 YYREEE (reference sequence). After removal of 4 bases from V and 2 bases from J, the junction contained 10 bases not matched to a gene. The data originate from a study of T cell repertoires in cytomegalovirus infection. Overall study context: It can be stated that public TCR beta signatures indicated CMV infection as well as a matching HLA type.

A single record per CDR3 protein comes from TCRdb applying MiXCR to the reads. Seen here are approximately 400,000 distinct CDR3 sequences, roughly 30% observed once, and the top ten hold roughly an eighth. V and J are TRBV5-4 and TRBJ2-7; TRBD2 agrees at 9 bases. Sequencing input: PBMCs. The source is a human donor in good health (CMV status not recorded). Some clones in this sample may be carry-over from other donors' samples. DNA of the CDR3: TGTGCCAGCAGCCGGGGCCCTAGCGGGGAGACCTACGAGCAGTACTTC. Its protein product is CASSRGPSGETYEQYF.